The 9 T cell receptor beta chains below all came from one sample that was sequenced in a study of shared clonotypes between healthy human individuals. Sequencing used immunoSEQ multiplex PCR; TCRdb keeps in-frame clones, though not all of them. Altogether approximately 500,000 clones are present, over 75% being singletons, with the ten largest covering roughly 13%. The sequencing sample was made of PBMCs. Source of these receptors: a woman aged 35 to 49 in good health. Some clones in this sample may be carry-over from other donors' samples.

The genes are TRBV9 and TRBJ2-2, with D unclear. Deletions cut 2 bases from V and 4 bases from J, with 15 bases between. Germline V gene data show CDR1 as SGDLS and CDR2 as YYNGEE. This CDR3 region has 16 residues. CDR3 sequence reads: CASSVRSDGSTGELFF. The CDR3 nucleotides read TGTGCCAGCAGCGTGAGAAGCGATGGATCCACCGGGGAGCTGTTTTTT.

The genes are TRBV5-1 and TRBJ2-7; D call uncertain. There are 14 residues in the CDR3. V was trimmed by 4 bases and J by 3 bases, leaving 14 bases between them. The V gene's germline CDR1 is SGHRS and CDR2 YFSETQ. This CDR3 reads CASSARTGFYEQYF. Here the CDR3 DNA reads TGCGCCAGCAGCGCAAGGACCGGTTTCTACGAGCAGTACTTC.

Many counts were recorded for this clone. The J gene is TRBJ2-2, the V gene TRBV7-2; D not certain. Germline CDR1 is SGHTA and CDR2 is FQGNSA. Trimming shortened V by 1 base and J by 7 bases, and 10 bases separated the two germline ends. This CDR3 region has 14 residues. The chain's CDR3 is CASSLVGSGGELFF. The CDR3 nucleotides read TGTGCCAGCAGCTTAGTGGGTTCGGGCGGGGAGCTGTTTTTT.

The CDR3 loop reads CASKVITSTDTQYF. Written as DNA, the CDR3 is TGTGCCAGCAAGGTGATTACTAGCACAGATACGCAGTATTTT. The rearrangement links TRBV2 to TRBJ2-3; D is undetermined. CDR1 is SNHLY, CDR2 FYNNEI, per germline. The CDR3 has 14 residues. V was pared by 7 bases and J by 0 bases, with 11 bases between.

CDR3 sequence (DNA): TGTGCCAGCAGCCCGAGGTCCCCGGGCTACGAGCAGTACTTC. This sequence encodes CASSPRSPGYEQYF. J is TRBJ2-7 and V is TRBV7-2; D is unclear. The V gene lost 5 bases and the J gene lost 3 bases, with 14 bases spanning the gap. This CDR3 spans 14 amino acids. Germline V gene sequence: CDR1 SGHTA, CDR2 FQGNSA.

The count of this clone is one. A much larger clone lies a single base off, so this may be a read error. This specimen includes other DNA sequences encoding the same CDR3. The rearrangement uses TRBV7-3 and TRBJ2-3; 9 bases match TRBD1. CDR3 size: 15 residues. Looked up from germline, CDR1 is SGHTA and CDR2 is FQGTGA. V was pared by 4 bases and J by 5 bases, with 7 bases of the junction left unmatched. CDR3 sequence reads: CASSSNRGLGDTQYF. The CDR3 DNA follows: TGTGCCAGCAGCTCTAACAGGGGGCTGGGAGATACGCAGTATTTT.

This clone showed up just a few times. The identical CDR3 is also encoded by other nucleotide sequences in the sample. The genes are TRBV28 and TRBJ2-3; D remains ambiguous. The V and J ends lost 3 bases and 4 bases respectively, with 2 bases between them. The CDR3 is made up of 11 amino acids. The V gene's germline CDR1 is MDHEN and CDR2 SYDVKM. The DNA of the CDR3 is TGTGCCAGCAGTTTTTCAGATACGCAGTATTTT. Residues: CASSFSDTQYF.

V gene TRBV28 combines with J gene TRBJ2-7; D perhaps matches TRBD2 (5 bases). V lost 6 bases to trimming and J lost 2 bases, with 5 bases between them. Germline lookup yields CDR1 MDHEN and CDR2 SYDVKM. This CDR3 is 11 amino acids long. This CDR3 reads CASRRAYEQYF. CDR3 DNA sequence: TGTGCCAGCAGGCGGGCCTACGAGCAGTACTTC. Using reference TRBV28 and TRBJ2-7 for the parts outside the CDR3, the full variable domain is DVKVTQSSRYLVKRTGEKVFLECVQDMDHENMFWYRQDPGLGLRLIYFSYDVKMKEKGDIPEGYSVSREKKERFSLILESASTNQTSMYLCASRRAYEQYFGPGTRLTVT.

This clone was detected once. V gene TRBV30 combines with J gene TRBJ2-1; 8 bases match TRBD2. Trimming cost V 5 bases and J 4 bases; bases outside gene matches: 7. The germline gives CDR1 GTSNPN, CDR2 SVGIG (reference sequence). This CDR3 is built from 14 residues. CDR3 loop: CAWASGSGYNEQFF. CDR3 nucleotides: TGTGCCTGGGCGAGCGGGAGTGGATACAATGAGCAGTTCTTC.